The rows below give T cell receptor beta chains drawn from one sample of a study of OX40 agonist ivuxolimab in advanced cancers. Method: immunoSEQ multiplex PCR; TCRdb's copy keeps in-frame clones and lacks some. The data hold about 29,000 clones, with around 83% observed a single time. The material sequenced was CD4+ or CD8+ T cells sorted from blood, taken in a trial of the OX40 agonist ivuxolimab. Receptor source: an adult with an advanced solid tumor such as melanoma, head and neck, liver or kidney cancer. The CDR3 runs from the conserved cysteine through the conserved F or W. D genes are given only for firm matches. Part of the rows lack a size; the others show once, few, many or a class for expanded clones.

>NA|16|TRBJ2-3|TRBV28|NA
TGTGCCAGCAGTTTCCCGGGCCTCTCTAGCACAGATACGCAGTATTTT
CASSFPGLSSTDTQYF
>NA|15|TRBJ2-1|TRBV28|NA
TGTGCCAGCAGCCGAACTAGAGATTATAGGAATGAGCAGTTCTTC
CASSRTRDYRNEQFF
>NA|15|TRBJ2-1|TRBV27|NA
TGTGCCAGCAGTGCGTACGCCGACTCCTACAATGAGCAGTTCTTC
CASSAYADSYNEQFF
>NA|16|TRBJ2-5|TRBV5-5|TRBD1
TGTGCCAGCAGCGAGACCGGGACAGGCGACCAAGAGACCCAGTACTTC
CASSETGTGDQETQYF
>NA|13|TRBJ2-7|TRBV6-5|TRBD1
TGTGCCAGCCAACAGGGGGACGTGTACGAGCAGTACTTC
CASQQGDVYEQYF
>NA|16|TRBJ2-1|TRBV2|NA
TGTGCCAGCCTAGCAATGGTAGGGAGCTCCTACAATGAGCAGTTCTTC
CASLAMVGSSYNEQFF
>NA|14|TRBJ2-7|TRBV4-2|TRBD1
TGTGCCAGCAGCCGGGGACAGGTTACCTACGAGCAGTACTTC
CASSRGQVTYEQYF
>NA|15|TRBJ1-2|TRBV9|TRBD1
TGTGCCAGCAGCGCCCAAGACAGGGGGCGTAGTGGCTACACCTTC
CASSAQDRGRSGYTF
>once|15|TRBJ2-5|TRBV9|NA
TGTGCCAGCAGCGTAGCTGGGCAGGGGCCCGCGACCCAGTACTTC
CASSVAGQGPATQYF
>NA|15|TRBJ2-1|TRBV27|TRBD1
TGTGCCAGTGGGACAGGACTGACGGTTTACAATGAGCAGTTCTTC
CASGTGLTVYNEQFF
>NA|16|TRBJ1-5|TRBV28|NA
TGTGCCAGCAGTTTTCTCGTCCGACAGGAGCATCAGCCCCAGCATTTT
CASSFLVRQEHQPQHF
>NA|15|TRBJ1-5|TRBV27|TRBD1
TGTGCCAGCAGTCACAGGGGGGCTAGCAATCAGCCCCAGCATTTT
CASSHRGASNQPQHF
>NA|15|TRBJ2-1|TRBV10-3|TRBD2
TGTGCCATCAGTGAGCAGTGGGCGGGAGACAATGAGCAGTTCTTC
CAISEQWAGDNEQFF
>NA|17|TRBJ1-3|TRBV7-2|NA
TGTGCCAGCAGCTTTATGGGGGGGCAGGCCCCCGGAAACACCATATATTTT
CASSFMGGQAPGNTIYF
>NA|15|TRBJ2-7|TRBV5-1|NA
TGCGCCAGCAGCTTCCGCGCCACTGGTACCTACGAGCAGTACTTC
CASSFRATGTYEQYF
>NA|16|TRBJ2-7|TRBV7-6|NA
TGTGCCAGCAGCTTACGGAGCCCCAGAGGGCTCCACGAGCAGTACTTC
CASSLRSPRGLHEQYF
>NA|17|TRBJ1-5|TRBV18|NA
TGTGCCAGCTCACCACGGAGGGCCTCGTATAGCAATCAGCCCCAGCATTTT
CASSPRRASYSNQPQHF
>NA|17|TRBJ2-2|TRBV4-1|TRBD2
TGCGCCAGCAGCCAAGGACTAGCGGGGGAGTGGACCGGGGAGCTGTTTTTT
CASSQGLAGEWTGELFF
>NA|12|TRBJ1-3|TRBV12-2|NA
TGTGCAAGTCGCTCCCGGAGGGACACCATATATTTT
CASRSRRDTIYF
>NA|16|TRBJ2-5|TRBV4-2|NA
TGTGCCAGCAGCTCACCTTGGGGGGGGCAGCAAGAGACCCAGTACTTC
CASSSPWGGQQETQYF
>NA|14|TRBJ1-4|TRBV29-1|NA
TGCAGCGTTGAAGGGGGGACTCCCAATGAAAAACTGTTTTTT
CSVEGGTPNEKLFF
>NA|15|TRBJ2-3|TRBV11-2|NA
TGTGCCAGCAGCTTTAGGGGGGCAGGCACAGATACGCAGTATTTT
CASSFRGAGTDTQYF
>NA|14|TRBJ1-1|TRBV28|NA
TGTGCCAGCAGTCCCTCCCGGGAAAGAACTGAAGCTTTCTTT
CASSPSRERTEAFF
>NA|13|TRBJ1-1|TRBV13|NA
TGTGCCAGCAGCTCTAATCTAGGGGCTGAAGCTTTCTTT
CASSSNLGAEAFF
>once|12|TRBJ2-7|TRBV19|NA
TGTGCCAGTAATCTGGTCGTCTACGAGCAGTACTTC
CASNLVVYEQYF
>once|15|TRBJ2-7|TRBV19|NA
TGTGCCAGTAGTATAGCCACAGGAGGCTCCTACGAGCAGTACTTC
CASSIATGGSYEQYF
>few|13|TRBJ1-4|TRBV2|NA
TGTGCCGGAGGGGAGGGGAGGGGTGAAAAACTGTTTTTT
CAGGEGRGEKLFF
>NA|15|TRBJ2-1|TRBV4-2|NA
TGTGCCAGCAGCCAAGAGACTACCCCAGGGGATGAGCAGTTCTTC
CASSQETTPGDEQFF
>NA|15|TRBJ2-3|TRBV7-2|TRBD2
TGTGCCAGCAGCTTAGGATTGGGACTAGCGGCTCTACTATATTTT
CASSLGLGLAALLYF
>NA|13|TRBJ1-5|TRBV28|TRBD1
TGTGCCAGCAGTGACAGGGGGCAACAGCCCCAGCATTTT
CASSDRGQQPQHF
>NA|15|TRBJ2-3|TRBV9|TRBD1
TGTGCCAGCAGCGTTCGGGGACAGCTGGGGGATACGCAGTATTTT
CASSVRGQLGDTQYF
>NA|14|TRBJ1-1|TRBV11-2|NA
TGTGCCAGCAGCTCTATCGCCAGGAACACTGAAGCTTTCTTT
CASSSIARNTEAFF
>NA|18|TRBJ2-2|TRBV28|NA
TGTGCCAGCAGTAGTCTTCACCGGCCGGGGCCGATGTCCGGGGAGCTGTTTTTT
CASSSLHRPGPMSGELFF
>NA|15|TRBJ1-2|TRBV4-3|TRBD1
TGCGCCAGCAGCCAAAACAGGGGTCAAGGCTATGGCTACACCTTC
CASSQNRGQGYGYTF
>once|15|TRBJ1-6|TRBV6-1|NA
TGTGCCAGCAGTGAAAGAGGGGGCTATAATTCACCCCTCCACTTT
CASSERGGYNSPLHF
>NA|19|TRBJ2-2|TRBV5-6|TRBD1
TGTGCCAGCAGCTTCCATCATAAACCCGGGACAGGGTATACCGGGGAGCTGTTTTTT
CASSFHHKPGTGYTGELFF
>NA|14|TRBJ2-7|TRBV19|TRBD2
TGTGCCAGTAGCGAAGCGGGAGGATCCTACGAGCAGTACTTC
CASSEAGGSYEQYF
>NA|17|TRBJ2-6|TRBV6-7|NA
TGTGCCAGCAGTCACGTATTGCGTCAAAGTCGGGCCAACGTCCTGACTTTC
CASSHVLRQSRANVLTF
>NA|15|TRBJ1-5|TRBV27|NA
TGTGCCAGCAGTTTATCGGGGGATAGCAATCAGCCCCAGCATTTT
CASSLSGDSNQPQHF
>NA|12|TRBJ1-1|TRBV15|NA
TGTGCCACCAGCTTAGGGACCTCTGGGGCTTTCTTT
CATSLGTSGAFF